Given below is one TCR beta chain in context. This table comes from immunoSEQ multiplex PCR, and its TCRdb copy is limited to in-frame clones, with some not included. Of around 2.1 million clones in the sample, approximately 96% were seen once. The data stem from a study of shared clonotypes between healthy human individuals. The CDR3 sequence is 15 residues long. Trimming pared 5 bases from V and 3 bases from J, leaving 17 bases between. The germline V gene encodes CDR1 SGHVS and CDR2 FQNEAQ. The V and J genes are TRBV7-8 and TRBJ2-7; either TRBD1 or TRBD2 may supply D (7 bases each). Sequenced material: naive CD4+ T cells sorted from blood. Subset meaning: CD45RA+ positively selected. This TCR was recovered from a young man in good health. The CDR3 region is CASSPRGAGGYEQYF. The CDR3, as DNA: TGTGCCAGCAGCCCACGGGGGGCAGGGGGCTACGAGCAGTACTTC.